Sequencing of this T cell receptor (beta chain) was carried out in a study of CD8 T cells in ankylosing spondylitis (dated 2017 in TCRdb). As for the study more broadly: The study set out to find disease-linked TCR variants by profiling T cell receptor beta repertoires in ankylosing spondylitis patients and healthy donors. The whole study cohort included 95 to 130 healthy donors and 20 to 30 ankylosing spondylitis patients. Peripheral blood samples were taken, and synovial fluid was additionally collected from ankylosing spondylitis patients. Study-wide findings and limitations: The disease-linked clones were reported to be significantly enriched in matched synovial fluid samples from ankylosing spondylitis patients. Blood from ankylosing spondylitis patients appeared to be characterized by a TCR beta motif composed of about eight highly homologous amino acid variants. Some motif variants had previously been reported in the synovial fluid and blood of reactive arthritis patients, which suggests shared mechanisms of disease initiation. The disease-linked clones showed a CD8+ phenotype and occurred at relatively low frequencies in peripheral blood.

At least ten counts were recorded for this clonotype. What this receptor recognizes is not known. Qualities for individual bases were not recorded, and no much larger clone is one base off. The instrument given in TCRdb is Illumina HiSeq 2500. Quantitative 5'-RACE with molecular barcodes was used to prepare TCR beta libraries. In the original analysis: A new computational method based on a probabilistic model of VDJ rearrangement was used to identify disease-linked TCR variants. TCRdb applied fastp at Q25 and MiXCR to the public reads, then kept only in-frame beta chains. Identical CDR3 proteins give one entry, which carries the most common genes and DNA. The V and J calls come from TCRdb's annotation, not from the publication. The sample yields approximately 30,000 distinct CDR3 sequences; around 6.7% were counted once. Clones ranked in the top ten supply about 11% of the sample. This sequence originates from a male donor with ankylosing spondylitis or in good health (not recorded which). Source material: blood, either unsorted or a sorted T cell fraction (not recorded which).

Here is the DNA: TGCGCCAGCAGCTTGGGGGGTTTGACAGGGAATGAAAAACTGTTTTTT. The resulting protein is CASSLGGLTGNEKLFF. The V and J genes are TRBV5-1 and TRBJ1-4; 7 middle bases align to TRBD1. From the germline V gene, CDR1 is SGHRS and CDR2 is YFSETQ. After removal of 0 bases from V and 5 bases from J, the junction retains 7 bases not matched to a gene. The CDR3 spans 16 residues, from the cysteine through the phenylalanine. The kept DNA is CDR3 alone, 48 bases in frame from the first base.